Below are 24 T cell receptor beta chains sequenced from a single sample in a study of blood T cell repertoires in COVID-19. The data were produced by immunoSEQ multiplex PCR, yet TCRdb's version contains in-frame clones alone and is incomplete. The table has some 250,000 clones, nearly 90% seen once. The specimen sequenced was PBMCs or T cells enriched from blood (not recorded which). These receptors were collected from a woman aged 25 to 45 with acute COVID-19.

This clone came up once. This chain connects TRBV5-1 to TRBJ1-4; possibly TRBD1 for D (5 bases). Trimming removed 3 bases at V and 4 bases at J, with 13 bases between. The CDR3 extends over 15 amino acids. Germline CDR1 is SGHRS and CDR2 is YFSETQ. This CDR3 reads CASSSRDRINEKLFF. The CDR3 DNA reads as TGCGCCAGCAGCTCCCGAGACAGAATTAATGAAAAACTGTTTTTT.

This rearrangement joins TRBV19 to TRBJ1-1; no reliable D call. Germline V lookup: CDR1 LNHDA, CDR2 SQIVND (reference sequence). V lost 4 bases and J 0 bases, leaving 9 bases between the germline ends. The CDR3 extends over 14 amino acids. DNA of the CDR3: TGTGCCAGTAGTAGAGAGTCTTTGAACACTGAAGCTTTCTTT. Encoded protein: CASSRESLNTEAFF.

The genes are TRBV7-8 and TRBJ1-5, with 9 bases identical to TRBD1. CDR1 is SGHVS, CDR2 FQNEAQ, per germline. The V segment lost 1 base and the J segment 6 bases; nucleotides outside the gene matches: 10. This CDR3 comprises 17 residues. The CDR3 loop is CASSLVDRGSPAQPQHF. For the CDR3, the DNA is TGTGCCAGCAGCTTAGTAGACAGGGGGTCGCCAGCTCAGCCCCAGCATTTT.

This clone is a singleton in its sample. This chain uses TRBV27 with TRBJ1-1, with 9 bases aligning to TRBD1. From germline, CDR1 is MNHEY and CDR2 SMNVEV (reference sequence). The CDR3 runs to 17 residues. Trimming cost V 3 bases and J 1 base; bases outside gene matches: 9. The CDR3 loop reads CASSFRRTGGANTEAFF. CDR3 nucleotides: TGTGCCAGCAGTTTTCGGAGAACAGGGGGCGCGAACACTGAAGCTTTCTTT.

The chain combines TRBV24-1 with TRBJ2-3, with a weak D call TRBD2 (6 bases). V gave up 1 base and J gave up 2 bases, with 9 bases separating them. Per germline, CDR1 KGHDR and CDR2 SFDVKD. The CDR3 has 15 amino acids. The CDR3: CATSDLLAPTDTQYF. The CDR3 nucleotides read TGTGCCACCAGTGATTTACTAGCACCCACAGATACGCAGTATTTT.

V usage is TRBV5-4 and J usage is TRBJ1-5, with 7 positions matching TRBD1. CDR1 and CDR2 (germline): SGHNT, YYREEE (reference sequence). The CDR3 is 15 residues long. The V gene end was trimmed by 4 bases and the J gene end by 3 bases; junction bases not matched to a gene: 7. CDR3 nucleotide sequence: TGTGCCAGCAGCCAGGGGGGCACGGCCAATCAGCCCCAGCATTTT. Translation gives CASSQGGTANQPQHF.

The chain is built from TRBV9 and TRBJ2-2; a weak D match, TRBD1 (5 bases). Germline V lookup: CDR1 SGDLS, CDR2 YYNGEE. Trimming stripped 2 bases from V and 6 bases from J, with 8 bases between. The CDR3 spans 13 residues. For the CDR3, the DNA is TGTGCCAGCAGCGTCACCAGGGCCGGGGAGCTGTTTTTT. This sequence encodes CASSVTRAGELFF. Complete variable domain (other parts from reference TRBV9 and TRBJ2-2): DSGVTQTPKHLITATGQRVTLRCSPRSGDLSVYWYQQSLDQGLQFLIQYYNGEERAKGNILERFSAQQFPDLHSELNLSSLELGDSALYFCASSVTRAGELFFGEGSRLTVL.

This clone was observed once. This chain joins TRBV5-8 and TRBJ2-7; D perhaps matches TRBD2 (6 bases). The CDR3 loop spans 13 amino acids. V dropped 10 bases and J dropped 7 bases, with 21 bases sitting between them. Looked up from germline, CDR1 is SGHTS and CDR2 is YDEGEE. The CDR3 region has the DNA TGTGCCGATTCGCGGGGTTTGAGCGGGGAGCAGTACTTC. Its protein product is CADSRGLSGEQYF.

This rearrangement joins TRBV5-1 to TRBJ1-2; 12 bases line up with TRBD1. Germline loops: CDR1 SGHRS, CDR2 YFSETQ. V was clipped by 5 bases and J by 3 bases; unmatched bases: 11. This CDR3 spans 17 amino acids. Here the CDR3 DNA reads TGCGCCAGCAGGGCCGGGACAGGGGGCGACCTGCACTATGGCTACACCTTC. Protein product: CASRAGTGGDLHYGYTF.

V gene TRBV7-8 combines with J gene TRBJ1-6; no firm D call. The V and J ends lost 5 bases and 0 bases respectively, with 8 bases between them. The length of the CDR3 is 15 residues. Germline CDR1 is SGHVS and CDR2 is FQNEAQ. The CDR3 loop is CASSRVSSYNSPLHF. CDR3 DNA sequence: TGTGCCAGCAGCAGAGTTAGCTCCTATAATTCACCCCTCCACTTT.

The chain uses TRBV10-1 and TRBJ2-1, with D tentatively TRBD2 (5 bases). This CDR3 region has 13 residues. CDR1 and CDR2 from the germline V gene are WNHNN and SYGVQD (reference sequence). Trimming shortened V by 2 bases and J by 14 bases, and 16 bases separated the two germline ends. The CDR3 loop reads CASSEGGREFKFF. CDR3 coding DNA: TGCGCCAGCAGTGAGGGTGGTAGGGAGTTTAAGTTCTTC.

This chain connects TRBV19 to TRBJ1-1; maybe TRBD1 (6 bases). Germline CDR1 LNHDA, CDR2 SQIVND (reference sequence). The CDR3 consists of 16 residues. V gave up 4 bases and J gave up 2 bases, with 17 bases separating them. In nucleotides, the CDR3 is TGTGCCAGTAGTACGTTCCCGGGACAAATTAACACTGAAGCTTTCTTT. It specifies CASSTFPGQINTEAFF.

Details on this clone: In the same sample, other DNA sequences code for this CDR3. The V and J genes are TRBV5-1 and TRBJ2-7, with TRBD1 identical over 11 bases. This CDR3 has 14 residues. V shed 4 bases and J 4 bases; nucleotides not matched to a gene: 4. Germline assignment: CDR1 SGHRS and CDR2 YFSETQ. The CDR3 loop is CASSPGQGAYEQYF. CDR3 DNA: TGCGCCAGCAGCCCCGGACAGGGGGCGTACGAGCAGTACTTC.

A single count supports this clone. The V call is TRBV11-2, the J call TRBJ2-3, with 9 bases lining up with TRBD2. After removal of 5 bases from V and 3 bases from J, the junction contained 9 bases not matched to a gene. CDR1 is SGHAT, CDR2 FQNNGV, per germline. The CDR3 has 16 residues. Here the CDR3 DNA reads TGTGCCAGCAGCCCCGCGGCGGGGGGGCCAACAGATACGCAGTATTTT. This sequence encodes CASSPAAGGPTDTQYF.

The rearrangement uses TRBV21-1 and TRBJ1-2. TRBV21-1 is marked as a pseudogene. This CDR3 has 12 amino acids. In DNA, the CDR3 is TGTGCCAGCAGCTGTATCTCTCATGGCTACACCTTC. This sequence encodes CASSCISHGYTF.

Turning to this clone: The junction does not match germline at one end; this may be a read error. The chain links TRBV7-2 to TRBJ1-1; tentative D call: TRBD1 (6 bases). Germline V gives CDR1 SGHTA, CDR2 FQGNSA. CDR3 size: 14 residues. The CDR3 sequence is CASSPGRGNAEAFF. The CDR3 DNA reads TGTGCCAGCAGCCCCGGTAGGGGGAACGCTGAAGCTTTCTTT.

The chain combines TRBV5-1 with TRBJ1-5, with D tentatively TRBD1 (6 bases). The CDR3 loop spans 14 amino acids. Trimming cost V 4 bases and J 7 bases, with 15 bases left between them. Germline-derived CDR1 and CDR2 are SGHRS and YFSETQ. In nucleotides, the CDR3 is TGCGCCAGCAGCCTAACAGGGACGGGACAGCCCCAGCATTTT. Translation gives CASSLTGTGQPQHF.

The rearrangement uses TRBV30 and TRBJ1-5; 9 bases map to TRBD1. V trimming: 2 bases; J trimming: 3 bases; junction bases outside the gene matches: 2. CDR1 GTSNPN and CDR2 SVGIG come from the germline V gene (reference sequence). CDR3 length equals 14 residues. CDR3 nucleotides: TGTGCCTGGAGTAACAGGGGGCTCAATCAGCCCCAGCATTTT. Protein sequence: CAWSNRGLNQPQHF.

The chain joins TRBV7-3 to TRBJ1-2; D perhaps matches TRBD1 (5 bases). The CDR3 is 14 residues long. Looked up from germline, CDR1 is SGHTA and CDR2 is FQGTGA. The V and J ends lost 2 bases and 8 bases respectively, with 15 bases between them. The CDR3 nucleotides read TGTGCCAGCAGCTTAGGCGGGACGCCGGAAGGCTACACCTTC. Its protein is CASSLGGTPEGYTF.

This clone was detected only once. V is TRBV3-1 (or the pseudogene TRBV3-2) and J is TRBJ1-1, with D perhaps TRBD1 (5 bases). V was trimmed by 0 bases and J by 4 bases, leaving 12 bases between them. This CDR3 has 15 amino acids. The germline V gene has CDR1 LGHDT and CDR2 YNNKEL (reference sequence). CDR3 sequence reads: CASSQDRARATEAFF. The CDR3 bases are TGTGCCAGCAGCCAAGATCGCGCCAGGGCCACTGAAGCTTTCTTT.

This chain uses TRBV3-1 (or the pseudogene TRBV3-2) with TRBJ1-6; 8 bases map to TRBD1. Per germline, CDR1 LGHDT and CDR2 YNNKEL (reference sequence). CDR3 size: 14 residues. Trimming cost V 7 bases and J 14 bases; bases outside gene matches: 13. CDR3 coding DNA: TGTGCCAGCAACATCCGGGACAGGTCGTTGGCCCTCCACTTT. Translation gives CASNIRDRSLALHF.

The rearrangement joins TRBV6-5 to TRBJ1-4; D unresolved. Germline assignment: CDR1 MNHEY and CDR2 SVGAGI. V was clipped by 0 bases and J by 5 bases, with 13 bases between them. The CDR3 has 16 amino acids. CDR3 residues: CASSYSREGLNEKLFF. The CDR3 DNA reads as TGTGCCAGCAGTTACTCGAGGGAGGGCCTCAATGAAAAACTGTTTTTT.

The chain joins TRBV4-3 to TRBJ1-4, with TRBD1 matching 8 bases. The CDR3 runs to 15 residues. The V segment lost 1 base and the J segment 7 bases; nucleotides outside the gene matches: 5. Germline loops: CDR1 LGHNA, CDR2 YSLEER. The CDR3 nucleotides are TGCGCCAGCAGCCAAGGGACAGGGTGGACTGAAAAACTGTTTTTT. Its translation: CASSQGTGWTEKLFF.

The CDR3 nucleotides are TGCGCCAGCAGCCACCTGACAGGGGGAAACACTGAAGCTTTCTTT. Translation: CASSHLTGGNTEAFF. The chain carries TRBV4-1 and TRBJ1-1, with 9 bases aligning to TRBD1. With 3 bases clipped from V and 2 bases from J, the junction kept 4 bases outside the gene matches. Germline V gene sequence: CDR1 MGHRA, CDR2 YSYEKL. The CDR3 runs 15 residues.